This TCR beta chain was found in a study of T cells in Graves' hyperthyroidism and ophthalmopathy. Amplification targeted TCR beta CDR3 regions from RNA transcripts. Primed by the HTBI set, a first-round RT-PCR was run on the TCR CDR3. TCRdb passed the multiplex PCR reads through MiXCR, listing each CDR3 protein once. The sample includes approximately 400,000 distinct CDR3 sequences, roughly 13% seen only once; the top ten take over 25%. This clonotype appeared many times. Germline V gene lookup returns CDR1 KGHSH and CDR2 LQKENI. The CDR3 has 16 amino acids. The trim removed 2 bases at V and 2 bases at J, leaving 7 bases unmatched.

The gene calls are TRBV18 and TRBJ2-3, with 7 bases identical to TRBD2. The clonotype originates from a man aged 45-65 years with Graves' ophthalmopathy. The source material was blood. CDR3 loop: CASSPGPSGYTDTQYF. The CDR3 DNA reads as TGTGCCAGCTCACCAGGTCCTAGCGGTTACACAGATACGCAGTATTTT.